This TCR beta chain was profiled in a study of cytomegalovirus exposure and HLA in healthy donors. The germline gives CDR1 SNHLY, CDR2 FYNNEI. V lost 4 bases and J lost 2; bases outside the gene matches: 2. The CDR3 sequence is 14 residues long. The PCR employed 60 Vbeta primers together with 13 Jbeta primers. The protocol was immunoSEQ multiplex PCR, while the TCRdb copy is restricted to in-frame clones and leaves out a portion. The listing contains more than 45,000 clones. V usage is TRBV2 and J usage is TRBJ2-7; 10 nucleotides agree with TRBD1. The sequenced sample was PBMCs. The sequence was obtained from a woman aged 60 to 75 in good health and CMV-seropositive. The CDR3 loop is CASSGGTGAYEQYF. CDR3 nucleotides: TGTGCCAGCAGTGGGGGGACAGGGGCCTACGAGCAGTACTTC.